The 10 T cell receptor beta chains presented below share a single source sample, sequenced in a study of blood T cell repertoires in COVID-19. Sequenced by immunoSEQ multiplex PCR; TCRdb stores in-frame clones only, minus some. The sample includes about 270,000 clones, approximately 86% of them seen just once. The specimen sequenced was peripheral blood. The origin of the receptors is a middle-aged man with active or convalescent COVID-19.

The J gene is TRBJ2-5, the V gene TRBV12-3 or TRBV12-4; D ambiguous. V dropped 3 bases and J dropped 2 bases, with 7 bases sitting between them. The CDR3 sequence is 13 residues long. CDR3 amino acids: CASSFTVQETQYF. The CDR3 bases are TGTGCCAGCAGTTTTACAGTTCAAGAGACCCAGTACTTC.

The chain recombines TRBV5-5 with TRBJ2-5, with unresolved D. Trimming cost V 3 bases and J 5 bases, with 11 bases left between them. Per germline, CDR1 SGHKS and CDR2 YYEKEE (reference sequence). This CDR3 spans 13 amino acids. CDR3 amino acids: CASSSTSGETQYF. In DNA, the CDR3 is TGTGCCAGCAGCTCCACCTCCGGGGAGACCCAGTACTTC.

The gene calls are TRBV5-5 and TRBJ2-5; 9 bases map to TRBD1. With V trimmed by 3 bases and J by 7 bases, 7 bases remained unmatched. This CDR3 region has 14 residues. Germline loops: CDR1 SGHKS, CDR2 YYEKEE (reference sequence). CDR3 residues: CASSSGTGFGTQYF. The CDR3, as DNA: TGTGCCAGCAGCTCCGGGACAGGGTTTGGGACCCAGTACTTC.

This sequence joins TRBV5-4 and TRBJ2-3; no firm D call. The CDR3 sequence is 14 residues long. Germline lookup yields CDR1 SGHNT and CDR2 YYREEE (reference sequence). Trimming shortened V by 6 bases and J by 2 bases, and 13 bases separated the two germline ends. Here the CDR3 DNA reads TGTGCCAGCACCCCCGAGGTCCTCACAGATACGCAGTATTTT. Translating gives CASTPEVLTDTQYF.

The chain recombines TRBV7-9 with TRBJ2-1; D gene uncertain. The CDR3 runs 15 residues. V was cut by 3 bases and J by 0 bases, with 9 bases left in between. CDR1 is SEHNR, CDR2 FQNEAQ, per germline (reference sequence). CDR3 protein: CASSFGDGSYNEQFF. CDR3 nucleotides: TGTGCCAGCAGCTTCGGAGACGGCTCCTACAATGAGCAGTTCTTC.

The V and J genes are TRBV24-1 and TRBJ1-5, with 9 bases lining up with TRBD1. Germline CDR1 is KGHDR and CDR2 is SFDVKD. Trimming at V came to 4 bases and at J to 7 bases, leaving 10 bases not matched to a gene. CDR3 length: 16 amino acids. Here the CDR3 DNA reads TGTGCCACCAGTGACCCGGGACAGGGCCCAGGACAGCCCCAGCATTTT. As protein: CATSDPGQGPGQPQHF.

V gene TRBV30 combines with J gene TRBJ2-2; no clear D. V was trimmed by 0 bases and J by 2 bases, leaving 4 bases between them. The CDR3 spans 13 residues. Germline V gives CDR1 GTSNPN, CDR2 SVGIG (reference sequence). CDR3 amino acids: CAWSVQNTGELFF. As DNA, the CDR3 is TGTGCCTGGAGTGTTCAAAACACCGGGGAGCTGTTTTTT.

V is TRBV24-1 and J is TRBJ2-7; 7 bases match TRBD2. Germline loops: CDR1 KGHDR, CDR2 SFDVKD. V lost 5 bases to trimming and J lost 5 bases; unmatched junction nucleotides: 5. CDR3 length: 13 amino acids. The CDR3 protein is CATSGGGTDEQYF. The CDR3 region has the DNA TGTGCCACCAGTGGGGGGGGGACGGACGAGCAGTACTTC.

This rearrangement joins TRBV11-2 to TRBJ1-2, with D maybe TRBD1 (6 bases). The CDR3 length is 14 residues. Trimming removed 5 bases from V and 6 bases from J, with 16 bases in between. CDR1 is SGHAT and CDR2 is FQNNGV in the germline V gene. The CDR3 is CASSATLQGHGYTF. Here the CDR3 DNA reads TGTGCCAGCAGCGCGACTTTACAGGGCCATGGCTACACCTTC.

V usage is TRBV6-5 and J usage is TRBJ1-1; 10 nucleotides line up with TRBD1. Germline V CDR1 and CDR2: MNHEY, SVGAGI. V was clipped by 7 bases and J by 2 bases; unmatched bases: 4. The CDR3 sequence is 14 residues long. The CDR3 reads CASKGQGTNTEAFF. The CDR3 DNA follows: TGTGCCAGCAAGGGACAGGGGACAAACACTGAAGCTTTCTTT.